Below are 23 T cell receptor beta chains sequenced from a single sample in a study of T cells in Graves' hyperthyroidism and ophthalmopathy. Amplified TCR beta CDR3 regions came from RNA transcripts. A set of HTBI primers served as the primers for a first-round RT-PCR of the TCR CDR3. TCRdb ran MiXCR on the multiplex PCR reads and lists one entry per CDR3 protein. This sample has some 400,000 distinct CDR3 sequences, with about 18% found just once. The material sequenced was blood. These receptor sequences come from a woman aged 18-30 years with Graves' hyperthyroidism.

Many counts were recorded for this clonotype. The V gene is TRBV25-1, the J gene TRBJ1-1, with 8 bases aligning to TRBD1. This CDR3 comprises 12 residues. V trimming: 3 bases; J trimming: 11 bases; junction bases outside the gene matches: 5. Germline V gene lookup returns CDR1 MGHDK and CDR2 SYGVNS. CDR3 nucleotide sequence: TGTGCCAGCAGTGACGGACAGGGCATGGCTTTCTTT. Its translation is CASSDGQGMAFF.

At least ten counts were recorded for this clonotype. The chain is built from TRBV6-5 and TRBJ2-7; D perhaps matches TRBD2 (5 bases). This CDR3 has 13 amino acids. Trimming left V 4 bases short and J 0 bases short, with 7 bases between. Germline CDR1 is MNHEY and CDR2 is SVGAGI. The CDR3 DNA follows: TGTGCCAGCAGTTTCGGACTCTCCTACGAGCAGTACTTC. Protein: CASSFGLSYEQYF.

The rearrangement joins TRBV7-9 to TRBJ2-5; D not resolved. Germline V gene sequence: CDR1 SEHNR, CDR2 FQNEAQ (reference sequence). V was cut by 3 bases and J by 2 bases, with 10 bases left in between. This CDR3 spans 14 amino acids. This CDR3 is CASSFWTLQETQYF. In DNA, the CDR3 is TGTGCCAGCAGCTTTTGGACCTTACAAGAGACCCAGTACTTC.

This clonotype showed up many times. The CDR3 is CASKTRGTSYEQYF. CDR3 in DNA: TGTGCCAGCAAGACCAGGGGTACCTCCTACGAGCAGTACTTC. This sequence joins TRBV11-1 and TRBJ2-7; D is possibly TRBD1 (6 bases). V was clipped by 7 bases and J by 0 bases, with 13 bases between them. Germline values: CDR1 SGHAT, CDR2 FQDESV (reference sequence). CDR3 size: 14 residues.

This clonotype was counted at least ten times. A read error may explain this, as a much larger clone is one base away. The chain joins TRBV10-3 to TRBJ2-4; 7 positions agree with TRBD1. CDR3 length equals 13 residues. Germline V gene sequence: CDR1 ENHRY, CDR2 SYGVKD. CDR3 DNA sequence: TGTGCCATCAGTGTAGACAGGGAAGACATTAAGTACTTC. Amino acids: CAISVDREDIKYF.

This clonotype was seen at least ten times. This chain uses TRBV6-1 with TRBJ2-7, with 8 bases aligning to TRBD2. CDR1 is MNHNS, CDR2 SASEGT, per germline. The CDR3 is 15 amino acids. J was trimmed by 6 bases and V by 6 bases; bases with no gene match: 13. CDR3 DNA: TGTGCCAGCAGCCTAAAGCGGGGGTTTCCGTCCGAGCAGTACTTC. This sequence encodes CASSLKRGFPSEQYF.

There are many counts of this clonotype. The chain has TRBV27 and TRBJ2-2, with D perhaps matching TRBD1 (6 bases). V dropped 3 bases and J dropped 6 bases, with 17 bases sitting between them. CDR1 and CDR2 (germline): MNHEY, SMNVEV (reference sequence). The CDR3 loop spans 16 amino acids. The CDR3 region has the DNA TGTGCCAGCAGTTTTGGCGTAGGGGGTAGGGCCGGGGAGCTGTTTTTT. Protein sequence: CASSFGVGGRAGELFF.

This clonotype was counted a single time. This chain links TRBV19 with TRBJ2-5; 9 bases line up with TRBD2. V lost 9 bases and J lost 4; bases outside the gene matches: 3. This CDR3 is 12 amino acids long. The germline gives CDR1 LNHDA, CDR2 SQIVND (reference sequence). The CDR3 spells CASAGGGETQYF. The CDR3 bases are TGTGCCAGCGCGGGAGGGGGAGAGACCCAGTACTTC.

This clonotype was seen ten or more times. The gene calls are TRBV12-3 or TRBV12-4 and TRBJ1-5; D is possibly TRBD1 (6 bases). The CDR3 spans 13 residues. V was trimmed by 3 bases and J by 4 bases, leaving 7 bases between them. CDR3 sequence reads: CASSFRGNQPQHF. Here the CDR3 DNA reads TGTGCCAGCAGTTTCAGGGGAAATCAGCCCCAGCATTTT.

The rearrangement joins TRBV11-2 to TRBJ1-5; tentatively, D is TRBD1 (5 bases). The germline CDR1 and CDR2 sequences are SGHAT and FQNNGV. The CDR3 is 16 amino acids. Trimming took off 5 bases at V and 3 bases at J, with 17 bases between the two ends. The CDR3 region is CASSPRDGRPNQPQHF. The CDR3 bases are TGTGCCAGCAGCCCTCGGGACGGACGGCCCAATCAGCCCCAGCATTTT.

This clonotype showed up many times. The chain recombines TRBV11-2 with TRBJ2-5, with 11 bases fitting TRBD2. V was clipped by 7 bases and J by 5 bases; unmatched bases: 9. This CDR3 contains 15 residues. The V gene's germline CDR1 is SGHAT and CDR2 FQNNGV. The CDR3 spells CASTFSGGALETQYF. DNA for the CDR3: TGTGCCAGCACCTTTAGCGGGGGGGCCCTGGAGACCCAGTACTTC.

The rearrangement joins TRBV29-1 to TRBJ1-2; D is unresolved. The CDR3 is 15 amino acids. Germline CDR1 and CDR2: SQVTM and ANQGSEA. Trimming removed 4 bases from V and 4 bases from J, with 19 bases in between. This CDR3 reads CSVASVNAEIYGYTF. CDR3 DNA sequence: TGCAGCGTTGCCTCGGTTAACGCGGAAATCTATGGCTACACCTTC.

This clonotype turned up a few times. The CDR3 here is CASNTLAPDYEQYF. The CDR3 coding sequence is TGTGCCAGCAACACTCTAGCGCCTGACTACGAGCAGTACTTC. This chain links TRBV27 with TRBJ2-7, with D perhaps TRBD2 (6 bases). Trimming removed 7 bases from V and 3 bases from J, with 16 bases in between. Germline CDR1 reads MNHEY; CDR2 reads SMNVEV (reference sequence). The CDR3 is made up of 14 amino acids.

At least ten counts were recorded for this clonotype. The chain recombines TRBV11-2 with TRBJ2-2; no clear D gene. The germline V and J ends were trimmed by 4 bases and 3 bases, with 15 bases remaining between them. There are 16 residues in the CDR3. CDR1 and CDR2 from the germline V gene are SGHAT and FQNNGV. CDR3 loop: CASSWLTSTDTGELFF. CDR3 coding DNA: TGTGCCAGCAGCTGGCTGACTTCAACAGACACCGGGGAGCTGTTTTTT. Full variable domain (remainder filled in from reference TRBV11-2 and TRBJ2-2): EAGVAQSPRYKIIEKRQSVAFWCNPISGHATLYWYQQILGQGPKLLIQFQNNGVVDDSQLPKDRFSAERLKGVDSTLKIQPAKLEDSAVYLCASSWLTSTDTGELFFGEGSRLTVL.

This clonotype occurred many times. V is TRBV6-1 and J is TRBJ2-5; possible D gene TRBD1, 6 bases. V dropped 5 bases and J dropped 5 bases, with 9 bases sitting between them. Germline V gene sequence: CDR1 MNHNS, CDR2 SASEGT. CDR3 length: 12 amino acids. CDR3 bases: TGTGCCAGCAGTCCTACAGGGGAGACCCAGTACTTC. Its protein is CASSPTGETQYF.

This clonotype was found many times. The CDR3 here is CASSLAGGTYYEQYF. In DNA, the CDR3 is TGCGCCAGCAGCTTGGCCGGGGGAACCTACTACGAGCAGTACTTC. The V call is TRBV5-1, the J call TRBJ2-7; a weak D match, TRBD2 (6 bases). The CDR3 length is 15 residues. Germline CDR1 SGHRS, CDR2 YFSETQ. V was pared by 0 bases and J by 3 bases, with 13 bases between.

This clonotype was counted at least ten times. The genes are TRBV30 and TRBJ2-2; D is uncertain. The CDR3 totals 12 residues. Germline CDR1 GTSNPN, CDR2 SVGIG (reference sequence). Trimming left V 1 base short and J 1 base short, with 1 base between. The CDR3 loop is CAWSENTGELFF. The CDR3, as DNA: TGTGCCTGGAGTGAGAACACCGGGGAGCTGTTTTTT.

The DNA for the CDR3 is TGTGCCAGCTCACCACTTTATCGCGTGACAGGGGCTCTTGAGCAGTACTTC. Amino acid sequence: CASSPLYRVTGALEQYF. The genes are TRBV18 and TRBJ2-7; 8 bases line up with TRBD1. Looked up from germline, CDR1 is KGHSH and CDR2 is LQKENI. The CDR3 extends over 17 amino acids. V dropped 1 base and J dropped 7; count of bases not matched to a gene: 15.

This clonotype occurred many times. The CDR3 reads CASSTDRGSTGELFF. CDR3 nucleotide sequence: TGTGCCAGCAGCACCGACAGGGGAAGCACCGGGGAGCTGTTTTTT. This chain links TRBV12-3 or TRBV12-4 with TRBJ2-2, with TRBD1 matching over 8 bases. V shed 6 bases and J 4 bases; nucleotides not matched to a gene: 7. The CDR3 length is 15 residues.

This clonotype showed up many times. V and J are TRBV3-1 and TRBJ1-1, with D possibly matching TRBD1 (5 bases). V lost 4 bases, J lost 7 bases, and 22 bases lay in between. Germline-derived CDR1 and CDR2 are LGHDT and YNNKEL (reference sequence). There are 16 residues in the CDR3. The CDR3 here is CASSPPAGPKDHEAFF. The CDR3 DNA reads TGTGCCAGCAGCCCCCCGGCAGGGCCTAAAGACCATGAAGCTTTCTTT.

V usage is TRBV5-1 and J usage is TRBJ1-5; 7 bases fit TRBD1. Germline loops: CDR1 SGHRS, CDR2 YFSETQ. The V and J ends lost 4 bases and 3 bases, in that order; junction bases with no gene match: 4. The CDR3 has 14 amino acids. The CDR3 nucleotides read TGCGCCAGCAGCCTGGGACAGAACAATCAGCCCCAGCATTTT. Its translation: CASSLGQNNQPQHF.

In its sample, this clonotype was seen a few times. The genes are TRBV5-1 and TRBJ2-7, with 9 bases aligning to TRBD2. Germline CDR1 SGHRS, CDR2 YFSETQ. Trimming at V came to 4 bases and at J to 3 bases, leaving 8 bases not matched to a gene. There are 15 residues in the CDR3. In nucleotides, the CDR3 is TGCGCCAGCAGCACCCTAGCGGGGAGTAGCTACGAGCAGTACTTC. Its protein is CASSTLAGSSYEQYF.

This clonotype was observed at least ten times. The V call is TRBV24-1, the J call TRBJ1-1, with D perhaps matching TRBD1 (6 bases). Germline V lookup: CDR1 KGHDR, CDR2 SFDVKD. Trimming took off 2 bases at V and 0 bases at J, with 9 bases between the two ends. CDR3 length: 15 residues. CDR3 residues: CATSDSRGLNTEAFF. DNA for the CDR3: TGTGCCACCAGTGATTCCCGGGGGCTGAACACTGAAGCTTTCTTT.